This T cell receptor (beta chain) was observed in a study of T-cell memory formation after mild COVID-19. Regarding the study as a whole: Most CD4+ clones that shrank were in CM and EM, while CD8+ ones turned up in EMRA. Second-wave clones with a day 37 peak had unconfirmed SARS-CoV-2 specificity.

In the case of this clonotype: Its matching antigen is unknown.

TCRdb reprocessed the 5' RACE reads via MiXCR and lists one record per CDR3 protein. The sample yields 300,000 to 350,000 distinct CDR3 sequences, approximately 14% seen once. The CDR3 has 18 residues. CDR1 and CDR2 (germline): SGHAT, FQNNGV. Between the trimmed V and J ends, which lost 4 bases and 0 bases, there was a span of 21 bases. The sample taken for sequencing was PBMCs or a T cell subset sorted from them (not recorded which). This TCR was recovered from a man between 18 and 29 years old who had mild COVID-19 (a few samples of this study predate the infection). Cell type and time point are not known. This chain uses TRBV11-2 with TRBJ1-1; a weak D match, TRBD1 (6 bases). DNA of the CDR3: TGTGCCAGCAGCTCACCAAGGGGGGGAGGTAGCATGAACACTGAAGCTTTCTTT. It specifies CASSSPRGGGSMNTEAFF.